Listed below are T cell receptor beta chains from one sample, sequenced in a study of T-cell memory formation after mild COVID-19. One entry per CDR3 protein results from TCRdb running MiXCR on the 5' RACE reads. This sample has hundreds of thousands of distinct CDR3 sequences; around a sixth occur once, and the top ten carry roughly an eighth. The material sequenced was PBMCs or a T cell subset sorted from them (not recorded which). Receptor source: an adult woman who had mild COVID-19 (a few samples of this study predate the infection). Cell type and time point are not known. Each CDR3 is given with its conserved first and last residue. The D gene is left open where the match is weak. Clone size appears in some rows only: once, few, many, or a class for an expanded clone.

clone_size j_call v_call d_call cdr3_nt cdr3_aa
NA TRBJ1-1 TRBV19 NA TGTGCCAGTAGTATCCCGGGGGTGAACACTGAAGCTTTCTTT CASSIPGVNTEAFF
few TRBJ2-5 TRBV18 NA TGTGCCAGCTCACCAGACACCGGAGAGGGAGAGACCCAGTACTTC CASSPDTGEGETQYF
few TRBJ2-1 TRBV6-5 TRBD2 TGTGCCAGCAGTTATGGGCTAGCGGGAAAGAATGAGCAGTTCTTC CASSYGLAGKNEQFF
NA TRBJ2-4 TRBV7-9 TRBD1 TGTGCCAGCAGCCCCCATCGTACAGGGGGGCAAAACATTCAGTACTTC CASSPHRTGGQNIQYF
few TRBJ1-5 TRBV30 NA TGTGCCTGGAGTTTCACTGAGGATCAGCCCCAGCATTTT CAWSFTEDQPQHF
few TRBJ2-7 TRBV20-1 NA TGCAGTGCCACCACCTGGGGCACAAAGAGCTACGAGCAGTACTTC CSATTWGTKSYEQYF
many TRBJ2-1 TRBV6-2/TRBV6-3 TRBD1 TGTGCCAGCAGTTTCAGGGGGAACTACAATGAGCAGTTCTTC CASSFRGNYNEQFF
NA TRBJ2-1 TRBV29-1 NA TGCAGCGTTGAGGCTAGTCTGAATGAGCAGTTCTTC CSVEASLNEQFF
few TRBJ2-1 TRBV7-2 TRBD2 TGTGCCAGCAGCCACGGGACTACTGGGTGGAATGAGCAGTTCTTC CASSHGTTGWNEQFF
NA TRBJ1-5 TRBV20-1 NA TGCAGTGCTCCCAGGGACACTAGCAATCAGCCCCAGCATTTT CSAPRDTSNQPQHF
NA TRBJ2-5 TRBV2 NA TGTGCCAGCAGCCCTTTGCTCGGGGGAAAAGAGACCCAGTACTTC CASSPLLGGKETQYF
many TRBJ2-3 TRBV5-6 NA TGTGCCAGCAGCTCGGGACCTGGGATCACAGATACGCAGTATTTT CASSSGPGITDTQYF
few TRBJ1-1 TRBV5-1 NA TGCGCCAGCAGCTTGGATTGGGGGATCACTGAAGCTTTCTTT CASSLDWGITEAFF
few TRBJ2-4 TRBV9 TRBD2 TGTGCCAGCAGCGTCGGACTAGCGGGGGAACAAGCCAAAAACATTCAGTACTTC CASSVGLAGEQAKNIQYF
few TRBJ2-2 TRBV4-3 NA TGCGCCAGCAGCCAAGACGGGTATCAGGGGGAGCTGTTTTTT CASSQDGYQGELFF
few TRBJ2-1 TRBV11-2 TRBD2 TGTGCCAGCAGCCCTACCGGGACTAGCGGGAAATATGAGCAGTTCTTC CASSPTGTSGKYEQFF
few TRBJ2-2 TRBV2 NA TGTGCCAGCAGTGAATCAGAGGCGGCCGGGGAGCTGTTTTTT CASSESEAAGELFF
NA TRBJ2-5 TRBV9 TRBD2 TGTGCCAGCAGCGTAACGGGGACTAGCGAGTGGGAGACCCAGTACTTC CASSVTGTSEWETQYF
NA TRBJ2-5 TRBV3-1 TRBD2 TGTGCCAGCAGCCAAGTAAGGCTAGCGGGGGGGTTCCAAGAGACCCAGTACTTC CASSQVRLAGGFQETQYF
NA TRBJ2-3 TRBV7-3 TRBD2 TGTGCCAGTCAAAGCGGTAGCGGGAGGAGCACAGATACGCAGTATTTT CASQSGSGRSTDTQYF
NA TRBJ2-3 TRBV24-1 NA TGTGCCACCAGCCGGGACGCCACAGATACGCAGTATTTT CATSRDATDTQYF
NA TRBJ2-7 TRBV6-2/TRBV6-3 TRBD1 TGTGCCAGCAGTTACCCCGGACAGGGGGCCTACGAGCAGTACTTC CASSYPGQGAYEQYF
few TRBJ2-1 TRBV5-1 NA TGCGCCAGCAGCTTGGTTTTGGGCGGGACGAGTTACTACAATGAGCAGTTCTTC CASSLVLGGTSYYNEQFF
many TRBJ2-7 TRBV9 NA TGTGCCAGCAGCGCAGGATTTCAGCAGTACTTC CASSAGFQQYF
few TRBJ2-7 TRBV27 TRBD1 TGTGCCAGCAGTCCCGGGACAGGGGGCTCCGAGCAGTACTTC CASSPGTGGSEQYF
few TRBJ2-3 TRBV5-1 NA TGCGCCAGCAGCTTAACAGGGACTCCAGATACGCAGTATTTT CASSLTGTPDTQYF
NA TRBJ2-4 TRBV11-2 NA TGTGCCAGCAGCTTGTACCTCGTACAGACAGAAGCCAAAAACATTCAGTACTTC CASSLYLVQTEAKNIQYF
few TRBJ2-3 TRBV19 TRBD2 TGTGCCAGTAGTATGGCTAGCGGGAATACAGATACGCAGTATTTT CASSMASGNTDTQYF
NA TRBJ1-3 TRBV9 NA TGTGCCAGCAGCGTGGGAGGGGCGATCGGAAACACCATATATTTT CASSVGGAIGNTIYF
many TRBJ2-7 TRBV12-3/TRBV12-4 NA TGTGCCACCCCAGCTTATACTGACAACCCGCCCTACGAGCAGTACTTC CATPAYTDNPPYEQYF
NA TRBJ2-2 TRBV6-2/TRBV6-3 TRBD1 TGTGCCAGCAAGATAGGACAGGGGACGACCGGGGAGCTGTTTTTT CASKIGQGTTGELFF
few TRBJ2-7 TRBV2 TRBD1 TGTGCCAGCAGAGACAGGGGGCTAACCTACGAGCAGTACTTC CASRDRGLTYEQYF
many TRBJ2-3 TRBV7-2 NA TGTGCCAGCGGGGATCCACGGGATACGCAGTATTTT CASGDPRDTQYF
NA TRBJ1-5 TRBV2 NA TGTGCCAGCAGTGGACTCGCGAGAAGGAATGATCAGCCCCAGCATTTT CASSGLARRNDQPQHF
once TRBJ1-5 TRBV19 NA TGTGCCAGTAGGACCCTGGGGGGCAATCAGCCCCAGCATTTT CASRTLGGNQPQHF
many TRBJ2-7 TRBV7-2 NA TGTGCCAGCAGTCCCGCCGGACCCTCCTACGAGCAGTACTTC CASSPAGPSYEQYF
few TRBJ2-1 TRBV5-4 NA TGTGCCAGCAGCCCAGGACTTAACAATGAGCAGTTCTTC CASSPGLNNEQFF
NA TRBJ2-1 TRBV6-5 NA TGTGCCAGCAGTTACTCGGACAGAGGCTCCTACAATGAGCAGTTCTTC CASSYSDRGSYNEQFF
few TRBJ2-2 TRBV29-1 TRBD2 TGCAGCGCCGACCGGGGGAGGGGAGGCACCGGGGAGCTGTTTTTT CSADRGRGGTGELFF
few TRBJ2-1 TRBV29-1 TRBD2 TGCAGCGTTGACTACTACGGGACTAGCGGGGGGGGTTCCTACAATGAGCAGTTCTTC CSVDYYGTSGGGSYNEQFF
few TRBJ1-6 TRBV11-2 NA TGTGCCAGCAGCTTAGATCCGGCCGGGAATTCACCCCTCCACTTT CASSLDPAGNSPLHF
few TRBJ2-3 TRBV12-3/TRBV12-4 NA TGTGCCAGCACCGTTTCGGGGTCCGGCACAGATACGCAGTATTTT CASTVSGSGTDTQYF
few TRBJ1-1 TRBV29-1 NA TGCAGCGTTAACCGGAAGGAGGGGTCGATAACTTTCTTT CSVNRKEGSITFF
many TRBJ2-7 TRBV7-9 NA TGTGCCAGCAGCTTAGACATGAGCGGCGAGCAGTACTTC CASSLDMSGEQYF
few TRBJ1-1 TRBV20-1 NA TGCAGTGCGATAAGGGGTAACACTGAAGCTTTCTTT CSAIRGNTEAFF